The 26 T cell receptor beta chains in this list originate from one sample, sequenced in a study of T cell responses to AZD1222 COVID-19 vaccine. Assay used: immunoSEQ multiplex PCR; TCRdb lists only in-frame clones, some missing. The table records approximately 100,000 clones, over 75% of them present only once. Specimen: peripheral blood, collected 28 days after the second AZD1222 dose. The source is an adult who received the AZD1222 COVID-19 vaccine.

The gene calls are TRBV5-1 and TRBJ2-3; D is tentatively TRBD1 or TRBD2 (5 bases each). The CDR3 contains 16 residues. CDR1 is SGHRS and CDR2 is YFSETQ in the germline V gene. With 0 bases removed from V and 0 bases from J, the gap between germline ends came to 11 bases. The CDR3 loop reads CASSLVGTTSTDTQYF. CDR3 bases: TGCGCCAGCAGCTTGGTGGGGACCACTAGCACAGATACGCAGTATTTT.

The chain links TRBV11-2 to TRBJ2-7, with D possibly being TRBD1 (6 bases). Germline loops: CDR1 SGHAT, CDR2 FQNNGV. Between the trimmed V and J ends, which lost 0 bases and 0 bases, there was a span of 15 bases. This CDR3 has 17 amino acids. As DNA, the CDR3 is TGTGCCAGCAGCTTAGAGGGGGCGGGCGCGATCTCCTACGAGCAGTACTTC. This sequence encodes CASSLEGAGAISYEQYF. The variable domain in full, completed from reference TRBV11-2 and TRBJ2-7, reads EAGVAQSPRYKIIEKRQSVAFWCNPISGHATLYWYQQILGQGPKLLIQFQNNGVVDDSQLPKDRFSAERLKGVDSTLKIQPAKLEDSAVYLCASSLEGAGAISYEQYFGPGTRLTVT.

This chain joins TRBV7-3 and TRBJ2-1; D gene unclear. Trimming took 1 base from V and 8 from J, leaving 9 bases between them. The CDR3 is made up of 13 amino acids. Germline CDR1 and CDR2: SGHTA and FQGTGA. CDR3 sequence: CASSLSPSHEQFF. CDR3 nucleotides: TGTGCCAGCAGCTTAAGCCCGTCCCATGAGCAGTTCTTC.

Written as DNA, the CDR3 is TGTGCCAGCAGTGCACTTGACAGTTCCCTCTCTGGAAACACCATATATTTT. This sequence encodes CASSALDSSLSGNTIYF. The chain carries TRBV6-1 and TRBJ1-3, with D perhaps matching TRBD1 (5 bases). The V end lost 4 bases, the J end lost 0 bases, and 16 bases lay between the germline ends. CDR3 length equals 17 residues. Germline V gene lookup returns CDR1 MNHNS and CDR2 SASEGT.

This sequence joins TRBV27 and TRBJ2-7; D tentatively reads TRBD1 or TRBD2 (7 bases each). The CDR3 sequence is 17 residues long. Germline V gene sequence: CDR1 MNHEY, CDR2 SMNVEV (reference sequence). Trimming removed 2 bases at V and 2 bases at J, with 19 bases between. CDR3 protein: CASSLRSGGGGPYEQYF. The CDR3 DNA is TGTGCCAGCAGTTTACGCTCAGGGGGGGGAGGGCCCTACGAGCAGTACTTC.

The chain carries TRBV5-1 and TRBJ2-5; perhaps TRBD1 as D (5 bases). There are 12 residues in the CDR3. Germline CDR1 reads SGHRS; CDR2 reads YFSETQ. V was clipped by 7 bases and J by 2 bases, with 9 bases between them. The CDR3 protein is CASGAAQETQYF. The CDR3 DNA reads TGCGCCAGCGGGGCCGCTCAAGAGACCCAGTACTTC.

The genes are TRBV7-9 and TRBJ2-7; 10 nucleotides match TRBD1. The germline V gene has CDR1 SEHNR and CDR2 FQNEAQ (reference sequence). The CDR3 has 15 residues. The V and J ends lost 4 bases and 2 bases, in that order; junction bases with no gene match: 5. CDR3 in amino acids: CASSSPGQGTYEQYF. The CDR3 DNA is TGTGCCAGCAGCTCACCGGGACAGGGGACCTACGAGCAGTACTTC. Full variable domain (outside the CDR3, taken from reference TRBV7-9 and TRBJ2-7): DTGVSQNPRHKITKRGQNVTFRCDPISEHNRLYWYRQTLGQGPEFLTYFQNEAQLEKSRLLSDRFSAERPKGSFSTLEIQRTEQGDSAMYLCASSSPGQGTYEQYFGPGTRLTVT.

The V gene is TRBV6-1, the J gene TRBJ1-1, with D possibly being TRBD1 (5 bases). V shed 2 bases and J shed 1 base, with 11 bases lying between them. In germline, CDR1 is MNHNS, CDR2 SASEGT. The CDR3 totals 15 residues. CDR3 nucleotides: TGTGCCAGCAGTGAATGGGGCGGGCGGAACACTGAAGCTTTCTTT. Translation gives CASSEWGGRNTEAFF.

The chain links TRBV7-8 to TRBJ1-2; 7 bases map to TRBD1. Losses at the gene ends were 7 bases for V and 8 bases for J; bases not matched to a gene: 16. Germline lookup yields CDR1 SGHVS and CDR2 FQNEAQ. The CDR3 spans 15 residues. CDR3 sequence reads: CASTMLFRGLEGYTF. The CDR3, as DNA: TGTGCCAGCACCATGCTTTTCAGGGGGTTGGAGGGCTACACCTTC.

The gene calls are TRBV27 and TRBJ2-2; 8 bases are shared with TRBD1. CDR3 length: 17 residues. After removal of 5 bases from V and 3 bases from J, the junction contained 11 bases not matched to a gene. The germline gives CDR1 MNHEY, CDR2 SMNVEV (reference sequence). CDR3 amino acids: CASSHRDRPSYTGELFF. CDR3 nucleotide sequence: TGTGCCAGCAGTCACCGGGACAGGCCCTCGTACACCGGGGAGCTGTTTTTT.

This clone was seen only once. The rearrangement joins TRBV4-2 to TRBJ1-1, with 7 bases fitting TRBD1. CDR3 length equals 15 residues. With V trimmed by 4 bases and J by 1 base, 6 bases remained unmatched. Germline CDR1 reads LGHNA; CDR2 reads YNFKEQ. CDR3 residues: CASSPQTGANTEAFF. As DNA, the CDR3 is TGTGCCAGCAGCCCACAAACAGGGGCGAACACTGAAGCTTTCTTT.

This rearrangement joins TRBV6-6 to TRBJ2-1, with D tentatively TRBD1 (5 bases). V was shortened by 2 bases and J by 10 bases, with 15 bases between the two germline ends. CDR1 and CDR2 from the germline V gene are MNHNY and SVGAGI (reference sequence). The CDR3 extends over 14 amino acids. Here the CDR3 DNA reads TGTGCCAGCAGTTACGAACTTCTAGGGGTGGAGCAGTTCTTC. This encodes CASSYELLGVEQFF.

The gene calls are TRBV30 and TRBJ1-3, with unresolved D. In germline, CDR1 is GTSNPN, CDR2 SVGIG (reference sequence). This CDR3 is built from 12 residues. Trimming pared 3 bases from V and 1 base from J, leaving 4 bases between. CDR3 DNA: TGTGCCTGGAGCGAATCTGGAAACACCATATATTTT. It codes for CAWSESGNTIYF.

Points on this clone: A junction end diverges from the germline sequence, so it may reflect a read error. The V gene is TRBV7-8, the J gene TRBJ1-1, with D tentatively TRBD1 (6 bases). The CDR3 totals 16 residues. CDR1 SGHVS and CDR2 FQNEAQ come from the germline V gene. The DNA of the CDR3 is TGTGCCAGCACCTTAGTTAGGGGGAGTGGAAACACTGAAGCTTTCTTT. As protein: CASTLVRGSGNTEAFF.

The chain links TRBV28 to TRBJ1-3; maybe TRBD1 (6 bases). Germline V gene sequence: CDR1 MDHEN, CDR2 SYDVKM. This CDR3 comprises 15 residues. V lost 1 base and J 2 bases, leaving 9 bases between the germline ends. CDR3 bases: TGTGCCAGCAGTTTATTGGGGGCAGCTGGAAACACCATATATTTT. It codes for CASSLLGAAGNTIYF. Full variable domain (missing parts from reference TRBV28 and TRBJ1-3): DVKVTQSSRYLVKRTGEKVFLECVQDMDHENMFWYRQDPGLGLRLIYFSYDVKMKEKGDIPEGYSVSREKKERFSLILESASTNQTSMYLCASSLLGAAGNTIYFGEGSWLTVV.

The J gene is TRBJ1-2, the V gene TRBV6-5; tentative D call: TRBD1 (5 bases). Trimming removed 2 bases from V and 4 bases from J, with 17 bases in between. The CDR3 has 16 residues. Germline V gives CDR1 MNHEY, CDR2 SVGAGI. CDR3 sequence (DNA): TGTGCCAGCAGTTACACTAGGACGGGGGGAGGCTATGGCTACACCTTC. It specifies CASSYTRTGGGYGYTF.

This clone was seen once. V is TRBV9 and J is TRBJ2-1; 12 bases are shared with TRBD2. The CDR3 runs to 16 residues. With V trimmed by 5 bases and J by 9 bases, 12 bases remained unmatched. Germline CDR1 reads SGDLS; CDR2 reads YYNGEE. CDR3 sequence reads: CASRDLAGGPVGEQFF. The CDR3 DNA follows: TGTGCCAGCAGAGATCTAGCGGGAGGGCCCGTGGGTGAGCAGTTCTTC.

The CDR3 coding sequence is TGTGCCAGCAGTGACGGGACTAGCGGGGGACTAAGCACAGATACGCAGTATTTT. The encoded protein is CASSDGTSGGLSTDTQYF. The chain carries TRBV2 and TRBJ2-3; 14 bases line up with TRBD2. CDR3 size: 18 residues. J was trimmed by 0 bases and V by 3 bases; bases with no gene match: 5. Per germline, CDR1 SNHLY and CDR2 FYNNEI.

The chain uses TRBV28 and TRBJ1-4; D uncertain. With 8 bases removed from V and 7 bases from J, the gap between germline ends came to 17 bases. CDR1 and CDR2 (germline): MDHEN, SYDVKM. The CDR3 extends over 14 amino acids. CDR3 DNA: TGTGCCAGCTTACGACGAGGGCCTGGTGAAAAACTGTTTTTT. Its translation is CASLRRGPGEKLFF. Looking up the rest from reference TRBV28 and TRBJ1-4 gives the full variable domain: DVKVTQSSRYLVKRTGEKVFLECVQDMDHENMFWYRQDPGLGLRLIYFSYDVKMKEKGDIPEGYSVSREKKERFSLILESASTNQTSMYLCASLRRGPGEKLFFGSGTQLSVL.

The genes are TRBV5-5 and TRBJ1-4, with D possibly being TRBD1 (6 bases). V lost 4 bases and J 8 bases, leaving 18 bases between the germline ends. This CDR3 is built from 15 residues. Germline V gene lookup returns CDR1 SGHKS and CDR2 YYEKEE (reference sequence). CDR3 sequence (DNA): TGTGCCAGCAGCCTCCTCGGGGGCTTAAGCGAAAAACTGTTTTTT. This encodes CASSLLGGLSEKLFF.

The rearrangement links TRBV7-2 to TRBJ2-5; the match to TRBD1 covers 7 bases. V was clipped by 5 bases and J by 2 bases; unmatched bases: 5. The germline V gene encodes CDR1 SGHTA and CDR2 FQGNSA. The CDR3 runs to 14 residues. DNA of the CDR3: TGTGCCAGCAGCCCAGGGACAGCTCAAGAGACCCAGTACTTC. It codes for CASSPGTAQETQYF.

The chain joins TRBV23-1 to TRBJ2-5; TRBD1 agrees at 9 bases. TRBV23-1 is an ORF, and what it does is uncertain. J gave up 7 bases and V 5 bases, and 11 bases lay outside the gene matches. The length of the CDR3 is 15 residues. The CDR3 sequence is CASSRDREPRRTQYF. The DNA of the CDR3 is TGCGCCAGCAGTAGGGACAGGGAGCCCAGGCGGACCCAGTACTTC.

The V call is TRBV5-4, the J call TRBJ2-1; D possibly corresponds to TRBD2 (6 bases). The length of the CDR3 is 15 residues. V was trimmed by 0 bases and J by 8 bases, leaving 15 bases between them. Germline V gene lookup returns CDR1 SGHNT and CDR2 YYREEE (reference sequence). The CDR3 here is CASSLAAGLRDEQFF. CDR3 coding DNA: TGTGCCAGCAGCTTGGCCGCCGGACTACGGGATGAGCAGTTCTTC.

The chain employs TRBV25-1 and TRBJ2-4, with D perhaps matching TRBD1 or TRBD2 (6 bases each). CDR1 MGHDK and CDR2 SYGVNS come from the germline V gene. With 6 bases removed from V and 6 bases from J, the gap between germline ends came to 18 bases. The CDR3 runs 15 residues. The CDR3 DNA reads TGTGCCAGCAGCCCCCAGGGGACCGGGGGAAACATTCAGTACTTC. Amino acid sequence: CASSPQGTGGNIQYF.

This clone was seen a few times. CDR3 region: CASSQGSQPQHF. The CDR3 nucleotides read TGTGCCAGCAGCCAAGGTAGTCAGCCCCAGCATTTT. This chain uses TRBV14 with TRBJ1-5; D call uncertain. Germline CDR1 SGHDN, CDR2 FVKESK. Deletions cut 1 base from V and 6 bases from J, with 4 bases between. This CDR3 is 12 amino acids long.

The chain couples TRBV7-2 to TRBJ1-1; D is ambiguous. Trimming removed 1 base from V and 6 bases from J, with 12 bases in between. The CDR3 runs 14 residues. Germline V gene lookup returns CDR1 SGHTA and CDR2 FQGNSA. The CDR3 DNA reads TGTGCCAGCAGCTTAGTAAACGATGGCGCTGAAGCTTTCTTT. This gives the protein CASSLVNDGAEAFF.